The sequence of this T cell receptor beta chain was determined in a study of Tregs in tolerant kidney transplant recipients. Findings and limits, study-wide: Changing PCR primers prevented nucleotide comparison between some patients' samples.

The CDR3 spans 16 residues. Looked up from germline, CDR1 is MNHEY and CDR2 is SVGAGI. Germline trimming cut 0 bases from V and 3 bases from J; bases unmatched to any gene: 3. TCRdb's copy holds only in-frame clones and misses some; the assay was immunoSEQ multiplex PCR. The sample carries approximately 75,000 clones, around 90% recorded once. Regarding this clone: Its antigen is still unknown.

V and J are TRBV6-5 and TRBJ2-7; 12 bases are a match to TRBD2. Sequenced here: Tregs from blood, sampled before the transplant. The TCR sequence derives from a human donor who received a combined kidney and bone marrow transplant. The CDR3 loop is CASSYSLAGGIYEQYF. The DNA of the CDR3 is TGTGCCAGCAGTTACTCACTAGCGGGAGGTATCTACGAGCAGTACTTC.